Shown below are 24 T cell receptor beta chains from a single sample sequenced in a study of beta chain features in type 1 diabetes. Points from the study as a whole: Moderate but significant shortening of TCRB CDR3s was recorded in all four CD4+ subsets from Type 1 diabetes patients.

Antigens for these TCRs are unknown. Reverse transcription of all isolated RNA meant that expressed TCRB transcripts were sequenced. Profiled with immunoSEQ multiplex PCR; TCRdb holds only in-frame clones, not every one. The data show 250,000 to 350,000 clones, over 11% seen once. The sequenced sample consisted of naive CD4+ T cells from blood. Receptors were obtained from a man under 40 with type 1 diabetes.

This clone was detected a few times. The gene calls are TRBV27 and TRBJ2-7; 9 bases are shared with TRBD1. Germline-derived CDR1 and CDR2 are MNHEY and SMNVEV (reference sequence). The V and J ends lost 6 bases and 6 bases, in that order; junction bases with no gene match: 12. This CDR3 has 15 amino acids. For the CDR3, the DNA is TGTGCCAGCAGCCCCAGACAGGGGGGACCTGGCGAGCAGTACTTC. Its translation is CASSPRQGGPGEQYF.

The J gene is TRBJ2-5, the V gene TRBV5-4; tentative D call: TRBD1 (6 bases). This CDR3 contains 17 residues. V lost 4 bases to trimming and J lost 5 bases, with 24 bases between them. CDR1 and CDR2 from the germline V gene are SGHNT and YYREEE (reference sequence). For the CDR3, the DNA is TGTGCCAGCAGCAGTGCTCTCACCAGGGGCGAGTGGGAGACCCAGTACTTC. Its translation: CASSSALTRGEWETQYF.

The genes are TRBV20-1 and TRBJ1-1; D is unresolved. The V and J ends lost 1 base and 6 bases respectively, with 6 bases between them. Germline CDR1 and CDR2: DFQATT and SNEGSKA (reference sequence). The CDR3 has 11 amino acids. The CDR3 DNA follows: TGCAGTGCTAGAGTCCGGTCTGAAGCTTTCTTT. Its translation is CSARVRSEAFF.

V is TRBV21-1 and J is TRBJ2-7; the table names TRBD1, a call not compared with the DNA. TRBV21-1 corresponds to a pseudogene. There are 15 residues in the CDR3. In DNA form, the CDR3 reads TGTGCCACCCGGACAGGGAATATGAGCTCCTACGAGCAGTACTTC. Residues: CATRTGNMSSYEQYF.

The V call is TRBV18, the J call TRBJ2-2; 9 nucleotides match TRBD1. V was clipped by 4 bases and J by 7 bases; unmatched bases: 4. The CDR3 has 14 amino acids. From germline, CDR1 is KGHSH and CDR2 LQKENI. CDR3: CASSRGQGIGELFF. CDR3 nucleotide sequence: TGTGCCAGCTCACGTGGACAGGGGATCGGGGAGCTGTTTTTT.

The V and J genes are TRBV5-6 and TRBJ1-5, with a possible D match to TRBD1 (5 bases). The V end was cut by 4 bases, the J end by 4 bases, with 15 bases between. The CDR3 has 15 residues. Germline CDR1 and CDR2: SGHDT and YYEEEE. The CDR3 DNA is TGTGCCAGCAGCAGGAGGGGTACGAGGAATCAGCCCCAGCATTTT. Amino acid sequence: CASSRRGTRNQPQHF.

There are a few counts of this clone. CDR3 amino acids: CASSSDRSSYNEQFF. CDR3 nucleotides: TGTGCCAGCAGCTCGGACAGGAGCTCCTACAATGAGCAGTTCTTC. The chain is built from TRBV7-2 and TRBJ2-1, with TRBD1 matching 7 bases. CDR1 is SGHTA, CDR2 FQGNSA, per germline. The CDR3 has 15 residues. J lost 0 bases, V lost 4 bases, and 3 bases had no gene match.

The V call is TRBV11-2, the J call TRBJ2-1; D is possibly TRBD1 (5 bases). V shed 5 bases and J shed 5 bases, with 7 bases lying between them. Looked up from germline, CDR1 is SGHAT and CDR2 is FQNNGV. This CDR3 has 12 amino acids. The DNA for the CDR3 is TGTGCCAGCAGCGAACAGGACAATGAGCAGTTCTTC. Encoded protein: CASSEQDNEQFF.

In its sample, this clone was seen a few times. The chain has TRBV6-4 and TRBJ2-3; 13 bases line up with TRBD2. Trimming removed 7 bases from V and 5 bases from J; junction bases left unmatched: 9. The CDR3 totals 16 residues. Germline V gene sequence: CDR1 MRHNA, CDR2 SNTAGT. The CDR3 sequence is CASTTRTSGSEDTQYF. CDR3 bases: TGTGCCAGCACCACCCGGACTAGCGGGAGCGAAGATACGCAGTATTTT.

This clone has a handful of counts. The J gene is TRBJ1-4, the V gene TRBV4-3, with no clear D. The CDR3 consists of 14 residues. V was shortened by 2 bases and J by 2 bases, with 6 bases between the two germline ends. Germline loops: CDR1 LGHNA, CDR2 YSLEER. CDR3 sequence: CASSQQLTNEKLFF. The CDR3 DNA is TGCGCCAGCAGCCAACAGTTGACTAATGAAAAACTGTTTTTT.

The V call is TRBV18, the J call TRBJ2-3, with 13 bases lining up with TRBD2. Trimming took 2 bases from V and 5 from J; bases not matched to a gene: 1. The CDR3 contains 15 residues. Germline V gene lookup returns CDR1 KGHSH and CDR2 LQKENI. In nucleotides, the CDR3 is TGTGCCAGCTCACCAGGACTAGCGGGAGTAGATACGCAGTATTTT. Its protein is CASSPGLAGVDTQYF.

The chain employs TRBV5-1 and TRBJ2-6; the D is unclear. The CDR3 covers 15 residues. Germline V gene lookup returns CDR1 SGHRS and CDR2 YFSETQ. With 4 bases removed from V and 0 bases from J, the gap between germline ends came to 8 bases. CDR3 region: CASSKTDSGANVLTF. For the CDR3, the DNA is TGCGCCAGCAGCAAAACAGACTCTGGGGCCAACGTCCTGACTTTC.

V and J are TRBV23-1 and TRBJ2-3; a possible D gene is TRBD1 (6 bases). TRBV23-1 is sorted into the ORF group, with uncertain function. V was trimmed by 1 base and J by 3 bases, leaving 11 bases between them. This CDR3 region has 15 residues. As DNA, the CDR3 is TGCGCCAGCAGTCAATGGGGGCAGGGGACAGATACGCAGTATTTT. As protein: CASSQWGQGTDTQYF.

The CDR3: CASSPRSGRDTGELFF. The CDR3 DNA reads as TGTGCCAGCTCACCACGGAGCGGGAGGGACACCGGGGAGCTGTTTTTT. The chain has TRBV18 and TRBJ2-2, with TRBD2 matching 10 bases. CDR3 size: 16 residues. V dropped 1 base and J dropped 3; count of bases not matched to a gene: 2. Germline loops: CDR1 KGHSH, CDR2 LQKENI.

This chain connects TRBV5-1 to TRBJ1-4; the D is unclear. The V gene lost 0 bases and the J gene lost 0 bases, with 6 bases spanning the gap. The germline CDR1 and CDR2 sequences are SGHRS and YFSETQ. The CDR3 runs 15 residues. The CDR3 DNA sequence: TGCGCCAGCAGCTTGGCGACATCAACTAATGAAAAACTGTTTTTT. As protein: CASSLATSTNEKLFF.

The chain couples TRBV30 to TRBJ1-5; TRBD1 matches at 8 bases. The CDR3 is 15 residues long. V shed 5 bases and J 5 bases; nucleotides not matched to a gene: 11. The germline gives CDR1 GTSNPN, CDR2 SVGIG (reference sequence). The DNA for the CDR3 is TGTGCCTGGGGTAAAGGACAGGGAGGTGATCAGCCCCAGCATTTT. Amino acids: CAWGKGQGGDQPQHF.

The rearrangement joins TRBV28 to TRBJ2-5; a weak D match, TRBD1 (5 bases). The germline V and J ends were trimmed by 2 bases and 2 bases, with 6 bases remaining between them. Germline CDR1 MDHEN, CDR2 SYDVKM. There are 13 residues in the CDR3. CDR3 sequence reads: CASSLNRQETQYF. The CDR3, as DNA: TGTGCCAGCAGTTTAAACAGGCAAGAGACCCAGTACTTC. Full variable domain (missing parts from reference TRBV28 and TRBJ2-5): DVKVTQSSRYLVKRTGEKVFLECVQDMDHENMFWYRQDPGLGLRLIYFSYDVKMKEKGDIPEGYSVSREKKERFSLILESASTNQTSMYLCASSLNRQETQYFGPGTRLLVL.

This clone was seen more than once but under ten times. The CDR3 is CASSLSEESYEQYF. The CDR3 bases are TGTGCCAGCAGCTTATCCGAGGAGTCCTACGAGCAGTACTTC. The rearrangement links TRBV7-9 to TRBJ2-7; D gene unclear. Trimming cost V 2 bases and J 1 base, with 9 bases left between them. This CDR3 contains 14 residues. Germline-derived CDR1 and CDR2 are SEHNR and FQNEAQ (reference sequence).

This chain links TRBV4-3 with TRBJ2-3; TRBD2 matches at 9 bases. The CDR3 runs to 16 residues. Unmatched junction bases numbered 9, after V lost 4 bases and J lost 4 bases. CDR1 is LGHNA, CDR2 YSLEER, per germline. CDR3 DNA: TGCGCCAGCAGCCTTGTTAGCGGGAGAGACGCAGATACGCAGTATTTT. Its protein is CASSLVSGRDADTQYF.

This clone was seen more than once but under ten times. V gene TRBV25-1 combines with J gene TRBJ2-6, with a weak D call TRBD1 (6 bases). V was pared by 2 bases and J by 0 bases, with 8 bases between. This CDR3 spans 16 amino acids. In germline, CDR1 is MGHDK, CDR2 SYGVNS. This CDR3 is CASSETGSSGANVLTF. The CDR3 nucleotides read TGTGCCAGCAGTGAAACAGGGTCCTCTGGGGCCAACGTCCTGACTTTC.

In this sample, this clone turned up a few times. The chain links TRBV9 to TRBJ2-1; tentative D call: TRBD2 (6 bases). CDR1 SGDLS and CDR2 YYNGEE come from the germline V gene. The CDR3 has 14 amino acids. V dropped 1 base and J dropped 5 bases, with 10 bases sitting between them. CDR3 region: CASSVLASNNEQFF. DNA for the CDR3: TGTGCCAGCAGCGTACTAGCGTCCAACAATGAGCAGTTCTTC.

There are a few counts of this clone. This chain links TRBV5-5 with TRBJ2-3, with D possibly matching TRBD1 (5 bases). Trimming removed 4 bases at V and 6 bases at J, with 15 bases between. In germline, CDR1 is SGHKS, CDR2 YYEKEE (reference sequence). There are 14 residues in the CDR3. This chain's CDR3 is CASSRGHLEDTQYF. The CDR3 DNA reads TGTGCCAGCAGCCGCGGACATCTGGAGGATACGCAGTATTTT.

The V call is TRBV28, the J call TRBJ2-2, with TRBD2 as a possible D gene (5 bases). This CDR3 region has 15 residues. V lost 7 bases and J lost 6, with 18 bases in between. The germline gives CDR1 MDHEN, CDR2 SYDVKM. CDR3 in amino acids: CASTPRRALAGELFF. The CDR3 DNA reads as TGTGCCAGCACCCCAAGGCGGGCCCTCGCCGGGGAGCTGTTTTTT.

This rearrangement joins TRBV7-2 to TRBJ2-5; D may be TRBD2 (5 bases). Germline V gives CDR1 SGHTA, CDR2 FQGNSA. V lost 3 bases to trimming and J lost 5 bases, with 13 bases between them. The CDR3 totals 14 residues. The CDR3 is CASSLLIRGETQYF. The DNA for the CDR3 is TGTGCCAGCAGCTTGCTTATACGAGGGGAGACCCAGTACTTC.